Below, 18 T cell receptor beta chains from the same sample are listed, as sequenced in a study of cytomegalovirus exposure and HLA in healthy donors. The PCR employed 60 Vbeta primers together with 13 Jbeta primers. This table comes from immunoSEQ multiplex PCR, and its TCRdb copy is limited to in-frame clones, with some not included. The table has 40,000 or so clones, roughly four fifths seen once; the top ten hold 8.4%. The material sequenced was PBMCs. These receptors were collected from a woman younger than 45 in good health and CMV-seropositive.

The V call is TRBV11-3, the J call TRBJ2-1; 7 bases are shared with TRBD2. Germline V gene lookup returns CDR1 SGHNT and CDR2 YENEEA. Trimming took 0 bases from V and 5 from J; bases not matched to a gene: 13. The CDR3 runs to 18 residues. The CDR3 here is CASSLDQGGSNVHNEQFF. The CDR3, as DNA: TGTGCCAGCAGCTTAGATCAGGGCGGGAGCAACGTCCACAATGAGCAGTTCTTC.

The J gene is TRBJ2-7, the V gene TRBV6-6, with D unresolved. Trimming removed 5 bases at V and 2 bases at J, with 7 bases between. The length of the CDR3 is 12 residues. Per germline, CDR1 MNHNY and CDR2 SVGAGI (reference sequence). The CDR3 loop reads CASSPETYEQYF. The CDR3 DNA follows: TGTGCCAGCAGTCCGGAGACCTACGAGCAGTACTTC.

The chain links TRBV6-5 to TRBJ2-7, with D unclear. Between the trimmed V and J ends, which lost 5 bases and 0 bases, there was a span of 11 bases. The CDR3 runs to 14 residues. The germline CDR1 and CDR2 sequences are MNHEY and SVGAGI. The CDR3 DNA reads as TGTGCCAGCAGTGCCACGGTGAGCTCCTACGAGCAGTACTTC. It translates to CASSATVSSYEQYF.

This clone was seen only a few times. The chain has TRBV4-1 and TRBJ1-1; the D gene is possibly TRBD1 (5 bases). Germline V gives CDR1 MGHRA, CDR2 YSYEKL. This CDR3 has 15 residues. The ends were cut back, 0 bases at V and 4 bases at J, with 12 bases in the middle. The CDR3 is CASSQDFGRVTEAFF. Here the CDR3 DNA reads TGCGCCAGCAGCCAAGATTTTGGCAGGGTCACTGAAGCTTTCTTT.

The chain is built from TRBV5-1 and TRBJ2-4, with TRBD2 matching 10 bases. V gave up 3 bases and J gave up 6 bases; unmatched junction bases: 9. CDR3 length equals 16 residues. Germline values: CDR1 SGHRS, CDR2 YFSETQ. This chain's CDR3 is CASSSESGGALNIQYF. As DNA, the CDR3 is TGCGCCAGCAGCTCAGAAAGCGGGGGGGCTTTAAACATTCAGTACTTC.

This clone was detected only a few times. The CDR3, as DNA: TGTGCCTGGACTGATGGGTTGGGAGCGGGAGGCACCGGGGAGCTGTTTTTT. Translated: CAWTDGLGAGGTGELFF. The rearrangement joins TRBV30 to TRBJ2-2, with 9 bases fitting TRBD2. This CDR3 comprises 17 residues. With V trimmed by 4 bases and J by 4 bases, 13 bases remained unmatched. The germline CDR1 and CDR2 sequences are GTSNPN and SVGIG (reference sequence).

The CDR3 DNA reads TGTGCCAGCAGTCCGACTAGCGACCACTACGAGCAGTACTTC. Amino acid sequence: CASSPTSDHYEQYF. This rearrangement joins TRBV27 to TRBJ2-7, with TRBD2 identical over 8 bases. Germline lookup yields CDR1 MNHEY and CDR2 SMNVEV (reference sequence). This CDR3 region has 14 residues. V lost 5 bases to trimming and J lost 3 bases; unmatched junction nucleotides: 6.

The chain couples TRBV19 to TRBJ1-5; TRBD1 matches at 8 bases. V shed 1 base, J shed 0 bases, and the junction held 11 bases outside the gene matches. Germline V gives CDR1 LNHDA, CDR2 SQIVND (reference sequence). The CDR3 spans 19 residues. DNA of the CDR3: TGTGCCAGTAGTATAGTCAGGGGGCGAGGGGTAAGTAGCAATCAGCCCCAGCATTTT. Encoded protein: CASSIVRGRGVSSNQPQHF.

This chain connects TRBV19 to TRBJ1-4, with D maybe TRBD1 (6 bases). The CDR3 totals 15 residues. Germline assignment: CDR1 LNHDA and CDR2 SQIVND (reference sequence). The V end was cut by 4 bases, the J end by 6 bases, with 15 bases between. The CDR3 here is CASSTAGARDEKLFF. The CDR3 DNA is TGTGCCAGTAGTACAGCAGGGGCAAGGGATGAAAAACTGTTTTTT. The complete variable domain, with remaining parts taken from reference TRBV19 and TRBJ1-4, reads DGGITQSPKYLFRKEGQNVTLSCEQNLNHDAMYWYRQDPGQGLRLIYYSQIVNDFQKGDIAEGYSVSREKKESFPLTVTSAQKNPTAFYLCASSTAGARDEKLFFGSGTQLSVL.

This chain links TRBV9 with TRBJ2-2; TRBD1 matches at 11 bases. V was clipped by 2 bases and J by 5 bases; unmatched bases: 8. The CDR3 covers 17 residues. From germline, CDR1 is SGDLS and CDR2 YYNGEE. The CDR3 here is CASSVRGQGAVTGELFF. The CDR3 DNA sequence: TGTGCCAGCAGCGTGAGAGGACAGGGGGCTGTTACCGGGGAGCTGTTTTTT.

This chain links TRBV19 with TRBJ1-1, with D perhaps TRBD1 (6 bases). Trimming shortened V by 5 bases and J by 8 bases, and 21 bases separated the two germline ends. CDR3 length: 15 amino acids. Germline lookup yields CDR1 LNHDA and CDR2 SQIVND (reference sequence). CDR3 region: CASSSGGGIRAEAFF. CDR3 nucleotide sequence: TGTGCCAGTAGTTCGGGGGGCGGAATAAGGGCCGAAGCTTTCTTT.

V is TRBV5-6 and J is TRBJ1-2, with unresolved D. Germline CDR1 reads SGHDT; CDR2 reads YYEEEE. This CDR3 has 13 residues. V dropped 4 bases and J dropped 5 bases, with 12 bases sitting between them. CDR3 region: CASSPGWKYGYTF. For the CDR3, the DNA is TGTGCCAGCAGCCCCGGGTGGAAGTATGGCTACACCTTC.

The chain employs TRBV6-4 and TRBJ2-3; 10 nucleotides align to TRBD2. Unmatched junction bases numbered 6, after V lost 3 bases and J lost 6 bases. CDR1 and CDR2 from the germline V gene are MRHNA and SNTAGT. CDR3 length equals 15 residues. The CDR3 loop reads CASSEGLAGADTQYF. Written as DNA, the CDR3 is TGTGCCAGCAGTGAAGGTCTAGCGGGAGCCGATACGCAGTATTTT.

This clone was counted between two and nine times. The chain uses TRBV9 and TRBJ2-1; tentatively, D is TRBD2 (6 bases). The V and J ends lost 0 bases and 1 base respectively, with 11 bases between them. Germline assignment: CDR1 SGDLS and CDR2 YYNGEE. CDR3 length: 16 residues. The CDR3 spells CASSVDSGSSYNEQFF. CDR3 in DNA: TGTGCCAGCAGCGTAGACTCCGGGAGTTCCTACAATGAGCAGTTCTTC.

The V gene is TRBV13, the J gene TRBJ1-1; D may be TRBD1 (5 bases). Germline V gives CDR1 PRHDT, CDR2 FYEKMQ (reference sequence). This CDR3 contains 14 residues. V shed 5 bases and J shed 0 bases, with 10 bases lying between them. The CDR3 spells CASSQGLLNTEAFF. CDR3 nucleotides: TGTGCCAGCAGCCAGGGACTGCTGAACACTGAAGCTTTCTTT.

The genes are TRBV9 and TRBJ1-2; D call uncertain. Germline V gene sequence: CDR1 SGDLS, CDR2 YYNGEE. The CDR3 is 16 amino acids. In DNA form, the CDR3 reads TGTGGAGTCCCCAAGAAAAAACAGCCATCTAACTATGGCTACACCTTC. Its translation is CGVPKKKQPSNYGYTF.

The chain joins TRBV7-3 to TRBJ2-1; 11 bases align to TRBD2. The CDR3 consists of 20 residues. CDR1 is SGHTA, CDR2 FQGTGA, per germline. V was pared by 2 bases and J by 7 bases, with 19 bases of the junction left unmatched. The CDR3 bases are TGTGCCAGCAGCTTACGCGCGATTAGCGGGAGGGCCAGTGCGCGAAATGAGCAGTTCTTC. Translation: CASSLRAISGRASARNEQFF.

The V call is TRBV5-6, the J call TRBJ1-2, with D uncertain. CDR3 size: 13 residues. The V and J ends lost 4 bases and 2 bases respectively, with 9 bases between them. The germline V gene has CDR1 SGHDT and CDR2 YYEEEE. CDR3 protein: CASSRLENYGYTF. The CDR3 nucleotides read TGTGCCAGCAGCAGGTTGGAGAACTATGGCTACACCTTC. Combining the CDR3 with reference TRBV5-6 and TRBJ1-2 gives the whole variable domain DAGVTQSPTHLIKTRGQQVTLRCSPKSGHDTVSWYQQALGQGPQFIFQYYEEEERQRGNFPDRFSGHQFPNYSSELNVNALLLGDSALYLCASSRLENYGYTFGSGTRLTVV.